This passage covers 30 T cell receptor beta chains from one sample sequenced in a study of shared clonotypes between healthy human individuals. Repertoires were generated with immunoSEQ multiplex PCR, while TCRdb's copy carries only in-frame clones and drops some. Of 600,000 to 700,000 clones detected, around three quarters appear once; the ten largest clones hold roughly 1.9%. Sequences were obtained from memory CD4+ T cells sorted from blood. Described subset: CD45RA-negative fraction. Receptors originate from a woman in her twenties or thirties in good health.

The chain recombines TRBV9 with TRBJ2-1; the D gene is possibly TRBD2 (6 bases). Germline V CDR1 and CDR2: SGDLS, YYNGEE. This CDR3 spans 14 amino acids. The V end was cut by 6 bases, the J end by 4 bases, with 14 bases between. The CDR3 is CASTAGPGYNEQFF. The CDR3 nucleotides read TGTGCCAGCACGGCGGGGCCGGGGTACAATGAGCAGTTCTTC.

The chain recombines TRBV27 with TRBJ1-1, with D hard to call. Trimming cost V 4 bases and J 3 bases, with 9 bases left between them. Germline-derived CDR1 and CDR2 are MNHEY and SMNVEV (reference sequence). This CDR3 region has 13 residues. The CDR3 bases are TGTGCCAGCAGTTCGAGACGGTACACTGAAGCTTTCTTT. This translates into CASSSRRYTEAFF.

This chain uses TRBV28 with TRBJ1-5; 7 bases align to TRBD1. The CDR3 has 17 amino acids. V was pared by 5 bases and J by 0 bases, with 10 bases of the junction left unmatched. CDR1 is MDHEN, CDR2 SYDVKM, per germline. CDR3 region: CASSPMGQFYSNQPQHF. CDR3 sequence (DNA): TGTGCCAGCAGTCCCATGGGACAGTTCTATAGCAATCAGCCCCAGCATTTT.

The chain carries TRBV5-1 and TRBJ2-5; weak D call: TRBD1 (5 bases). Germline CDR1 is SGHRS and CDR2 is YFSETQ. The length of the CDR3 is 15 residues. The V end was cut by 0 bases, the J end by 2 bases, with 11 bases between. The CDR3 region is CASSLGQGVQETQYF. The CDR3 nucleotides are TGCGCCAGCAGCTTGGGGCAGGGCGTACAAGAGACCCAGTACTTC. Looking up the rest from reference TRBV5-1 and TRBJ2-5 gives the full variable domain: KAGVTQTPRYLIKTRGQQVTLSCSPISGHRSVSWYQQTPGQGLQFLFEYFSETQRNKGNFPGRFSGRQFSNSRSEMNVSTLELGDSALYLCASSLGQGVQETQYFGPGTRLLVL.

The chain joins TRBV25-1 to TRBJ2-7; 8 bases map to TRBD2. The CDR3 sequence is 16 residues long. V trimming: 3 bases; J trimming: 0 bases; junction bases outside the gene matches: 7. CDR1 is MGHDK and CDR2 is SYGVNS in the germline V gene. CDR3 amino acids: CASSDLAGLSSYEQYF. The CDR3 DNA reads as TGTGCCAGCAGTGACCTAGCGGGTCTGAGCTCCTACGAGCAGTACTTC.

This clone was observed a handful of times. The chain employs TRBV4-1 and TRBJ1-4; D is possibly TRBD1 (6 bases). The germline gives CDR1 MGHRA, CDR2 YSYEKL. This CDR3 contains 14 residues. Between the trimmed V and J ends, which lost 6 bases and 7 bases, there was a span of 15 bases. Here the CDR3 reads CASSPGQMREKLFF. The CDR3, as DNA: TGCGCCAGCAGTCCGGGACAAATGCGTGAAAAACTGTTTTTT.

In this sample, this clone turned up a few times. This sequence joins TRBV9 and TRBJ2-3; 14 nucleotides agree with TRBD2. The CDR3 has 15 residues. The germline V gene encodes CDR1 SGDLS and CDR2 YYNGEE. With V trimmed by 2 bases and J by 7 bases, 3 bases remained unmatched. CDR3 amino acids: CASSVGLAGAHTQYF. The CDR3 DNA follows: TGTGCCAGCAGCGTGGGACTAGCGGGAGCCCATACGCAGTATTTT.

The chain carries TRBV2 and TRBJ2-2; no clear D. Germline CDR1 and CDR2: SNHLY and FYNNEI. The CDR3 length is 12 residues. Trimming removed 5 bases from V and 9 bases from J, with 10 bases in between. CDR3 in amino acids: CASSLNHRELFF. The CDR3 DNA follows: TGTGCCAGCAGTTTAAATCACCGGGAGCTGTTTTTT.

The V call is TRBV28, the J call TRBJ1-4, with D unresolved. Germline V gene data show CDR1 as MDHEN and CDR2 as SYDVKM. The CDR3 runs 12 residues. V lost 6 bases and J 8 bases, leaving 10 bases between the germline ends. The CDR3 sequence: CASSSPSEKLFF. The CDR3 nucleotides read TGTGCCAGCAGCTCCCCCAGCGAAAAACTGTTTTTT.

The chain combines TRBV4-1 with TRBJ2-1; TRBD2 matches 13 bases. The germline CDR1 and CDR2 sequences are MGHRA and YSYEKL. V lost 4 bases and J lost 9; bases outside the gene matches: 9. The CDR3 has 16 residues. The CDR3 reads CASSPHGTSGKGEQFF. The CDR3 DNA reads as TGCGCCAGCAGCCCTCACGGGACTAGCGGGAAAGGTGAGCAGTTCTTC.

The V and J genes are TRBV13 and TRBJ2-3; TRBD2 matches at 7 bases. Germline CDR1 PRHDT, CDR2 FYEKMQ (reference sequence). The ends lost 5 bases at V and 0 bases at J; junction bases unmatched: 8. The CDR3 consists of 16 residues. The CDR3 sequence: CASSRGSGASTDTQYF. In DNA, the CDR3 is TGTGCCAGCAGCCGGGGGAGCGGGGCTAGCACAGATACGCAGTATTTT.

The V and J genes are TRBV28 and TRBJ1-2; perhaps TRBD1 as D (5 bases). V was shortened by 7 bases and J by 8 bases, with 14 bases between the two germline ends. This CDR3 contains 12 residues. Germline loops: CDR1 MDHEN, CDR2 SYDVKM. The CDR3 DNA sequence: TGTGCCAGCATGGCAGGGCTAAAAGGCTACACCTTC. Protein product: CASMAGLKGYTF.

This clone was counted a single time. V is TRBV11-2 and J is TRBJ2-2, with D perhaps being TRBD1 or TRBD2 (5 bases each). The germline gives CDR1 SGHAT, CDR2 FQNNGV. This CDR3 comprises 17 residues. Trimming removed 5 bases at V and 0 bases at J, with 16 bases between. Written as DNA, the CDR3 is TGTGCCAGCAGCCCGTTTGGGGGAGACGCGAACACCGGGGAGCTGTTTTTT. Its translation is CASSPFGGDANTGELFF.

The chain carries TRBV5-3 and TRBJ1-2; possibly TRBD1 for D (5 bases). TRBV5-3 is annotated as an ORF whose role is uncertain. Between the trimmed V and J ends, which lost 3 bases and 7 bases, there was a span of 13 bases. CDR3 length equals 13 residues. CDR3 DNA sequence: TGTGCCAGAAGCTACACCCCGGGGGGTGGCTACACCTTC. Amino acid sequence: CARSYTPGGGYTF.

This sequence joins TRBV29-1 and TRBJ1-4; no reliable D call. Trimming took off 5 bases at V and 7 bases at J, with 14 bases between the two ends. The CDR3 runs to 13 residues. Germline assignment: CDR1 SQVTM and CDR2 ANQGSEA. As DNA, the CDR3 is TGCAGCGTTACAGCTGCCGGTGGTGAAAAACTGTTTTTT. Its translation is CSVTAAGGEKLFF.

This clone was observed a handful of times. This CDR3 reads CASSLYGRGDTEAFF. CDR3 DNA: TGTGCCAGCAGTTTATATGGGAGGGGGGACACTGAAGCTTTCTTT. J is TRBJ1-1 and V is TRBV28; tentatively, D is TRBD1 (6 bases). Germline V gene lookup returns CDR1 MDHEN and CDR2 SYDVKM. V was shortened by 1 base and J by 3 bases, with 12 bases between the two germline ends. The CDR3 length is 15 residues.

This clone has a handful of counts. This chain joins TRBV28 and TRBJ2-2; D might be TRBD1 (7 bases). This CDR3 has 16 residues. The ends were cut back, 3 bases at V and 8 bases at J, with 19 bases in the middle. Per the germline V gene, CDR1 is MDHEN and CDR2 is SYDVKM. The CDR3, as DNA: TGTGCCAGCAGTTTTCTCCCCCCAGGGGGGTTGGGGGAGCTGTTTTTT. Residues: CASSFLPPGGLGELFF.

The chain carries TRBV6-6 and TRBJ2-7; D possibly corresponds to TRBD2 (6 bases). The germline gives CDR1 MNHNY, CDR2 SVGAGI (reference sequence). Trimming removed 8 bases from V and 6 bases from J, with 23 bases in between. This CDR3 contains 15 residues. The CDR3 DNA sequence: TGTGCCAGCGCTAACCGGGACTTCGGGCCTACCGAGCAGTACTTC. Translated, it gives CASANRDFGPTEQYF.

J is TRBJ1-2 and V is TRBV27; D is undetermined. The CDR3 runs 14 residues. Per germline, CDR1 MNHEY and CDR2 SMNVEV (reference sequence). The ends were cut back, 3 bases at V and 2 bases at J, with 10 bases in the middle. The CDR3: CASSFGHGNYGYTF. In nucleotides, the CDR3 is TGTGCCAGCAGTTTCGGCCACGGCAACTATGGCTACACCTTC.

J is TRBJ1-1 and V is TRBV7-6; D unclear. Germline V gene data show CDR1 as SGHVS and CDR2 as FNYEAQ. The germline V and J ends were trimmed by 5 bases and 0 bases, with 7 bases remaining between them. The CDR3 covers 13 residues. CDR3 bases: TGTGCCAGCAGCGATCAAATGAACACTGAAGCTTTCTTT. It codes for CASSDQMNTEAFF. Full variable domain (missing parts from reference TRBV7-6 and TRBJ1-1): GAGVSQSPRYKVTKRGQDVALRCDPISGHVSLYWYRQALGQGPEFLTYFNYEAQQDKSGLPNDRFSAERPEGSISTLTIQRTEQRDSAMYRCASSDQMNTEAFFGQGTRLTVV.

This clone was seen more than once but under ten times. This sequence joins TRBV9 and TRBJ2-6; D remains unclear. Germline assignment: CDR1 SGDLS and CDR2 YYNGEE. Trimming shortened V by 6 bases and J by 3 bases, and 10 bases separated the two germline ends. The CDR3 is 14 amino acids. CDR3 loop: CASNRQGGANVLTF. The CDR3 DNA follows: TGTGCCAGCAACCGTCAAGGTGGGGCCAACGTCCTGACTTTC.

This clone was picked up many times. Different DNA sequences within this sample yield the same CDR3. The gene calls are TRBV28 and TRBJ2-7; TRBD2 agrees at 9 bases. After removal of 3 bases from V and 5 bases from J, the junction contained 8 bases not matched to a gene. This CDR3 contains 15 residues. Per germline, CDR1 MDHEN and CDR2 SYDVKM. CDR3 protein: CASSFLAGVINEQYF. Written as DNA, the CDR3 is TGTGCCAGCAGTTTCTTAGCGGGAGTTATTAACGAGCAGTACTTC.

J is TRBJ2-7 and V is TRBV28, with D maybe TRBD2 (6 bases). The CDR3 is 12 amino acids. The V gene's germline CDR1 is MDHEN and CDR2 SYDVKM. The V and J ends lost 7 bases and 7 bases respectively, with 14 bases between them. The CDR3 is CASNTGTLEQYF. The CDR3 coding sequence is TGTGCCAGCAACACCGGGACTTTGGAGCAGTACTTC.

The J gene is TRBJ2-4, the V gene TRBV30; D remains ambiguous. Germline loops: CDR1 GTSNPN, CDR2 SVGIG (reference sequence). Trimming left V 1 base short and J 0 bases short, with 10 bases between. The CDR3 runs 15 residues. For the CDR3, the DNA is TGTGCCTGGAGTGCCGAGATACTAGCCAAAAACATTCAGTACTTC. It specifies CAWSAEILAKNIQYF.

This clone was counted a few times. The V call is TRBV7-3, the J call TRBJ1-1; D is undetermined. Looked up from germline, CDR1 is SGHTA and CDR2 is FQGTGA. The CDR3 sequence is 13 residues long. The V and J ends lost 5 bases and 2 bases respectively, with 9 bases between them. Here the CDR3 reads CASSPDPNTEAFF. The CDR3 DNA is TGTGCCAGCAGCCCCGATCCAAACACTGAAGCTTTCTTT. The full variable domain, completed using reference TRBV7-3 and TRBJ1-1, is GAGVSQTPSNKVTEKGKYVELRCDPISGHTALYWYRQSLGQGPEFLIYFQGTGAADDSGLPNDRFFAVRPEGSVSTLKIQRTERGDSAVYLCASSPDPNTEAFFGQGTRLTVV.

CDR3 protein: CATSRDRARGSYEQYF. In DNA, the CDR3 is TGTGCCACCAGCAGAGATCGGGCTAGAGGCTCCTACGAGCAGTACTTC. The gene calls are TRBV15 and TRBJ2-7; D is uncertain. Trimming cost V 0 bases and J 0 bases, with 12 bases left between them. Germline V gene sequence: CDR1 LNHNV, CDR2 YYDKDF (reference sequence). The CDR3 spans 16 residues.

The V gene is TRBV7-6, the J gene TRBJ1-2; 8 bases match TRBD1. There are 15 residues in the CDR3. Germline V gives CDR1 SGHVS, CDR2 FNYEAQ. V shed 0 bases, J shed 7 bases, and the junction held 7 bases outside the gene matches. The CDR3 nucleotides read TGTGCCAGCAGCTTAGCGGAGACAGGGGCTGGTGGCTACACCTTC. It is translated as CASSLAETGAGGYTF.

The gene calls are TRBV9 and TRBJ1-3, with D unclear. V was clipped by 2 bases and J by 0 bases, with 6 bases between them. The CDR3 extends over 14 amino acids. Germline V gene lookup returns CDR1 SGDLS and CDR2 YYNGEE. CDR3 residues: CASSVQSSGNTIYF. The CDR3 DNA reads as TGTGCCAGCAGCGTTCAGTCCTCTGGAAACACCATATATTTT.

The V call is TRBV5-1, the J call TRBJ2-1; 8 nucleotides align to TRBD1. The CDR3 has 16 amino acids. V shed 7 bases, J shed 3 bases, and the junction held 12 bases outside the gene matches. Germline CDR1 SGHRS, CDR2 YFSETQ. The CDR3 protein is CASSSVFRGLYNEQFF. DNA for the CDR3: TGCGCCAGCTCCTCCGTATTCAGGGGGCTCTACAATGAGCAGTTCTTC.

This clone has a single count. V usage is TRBV28 and J usage is TRBJ2-7; 7 bases are a match to TRBD1. V was pared by 5 bases and J by 5 bases, with 12 bases of the junction left unmatched. Germline loops: CDR1 MDHEN, CDR2 SYDVKM. The CDR3 loop spans 15 amino acids. The CDR3 protein is CASSPQTGVGHEQYF. The CDR3 DNA reads TGTGCCAGCAGTCCCCAAACAGGGGTCGGACACGAGCAGTACTTC.